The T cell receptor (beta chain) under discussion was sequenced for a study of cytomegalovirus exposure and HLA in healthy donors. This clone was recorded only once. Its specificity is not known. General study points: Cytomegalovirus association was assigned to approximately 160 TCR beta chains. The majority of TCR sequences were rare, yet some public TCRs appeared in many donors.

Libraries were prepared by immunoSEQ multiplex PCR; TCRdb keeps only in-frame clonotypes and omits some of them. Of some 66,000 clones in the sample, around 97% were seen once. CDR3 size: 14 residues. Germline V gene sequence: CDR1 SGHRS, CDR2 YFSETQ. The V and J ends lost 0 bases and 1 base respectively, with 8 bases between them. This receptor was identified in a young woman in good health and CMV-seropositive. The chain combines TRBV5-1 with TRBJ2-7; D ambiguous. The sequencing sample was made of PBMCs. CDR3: CASSLGVRSYEQYF. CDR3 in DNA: TGCGCCAGCAGCTTGGGCGTTAGATCCTACGAGCAGTACTTC.